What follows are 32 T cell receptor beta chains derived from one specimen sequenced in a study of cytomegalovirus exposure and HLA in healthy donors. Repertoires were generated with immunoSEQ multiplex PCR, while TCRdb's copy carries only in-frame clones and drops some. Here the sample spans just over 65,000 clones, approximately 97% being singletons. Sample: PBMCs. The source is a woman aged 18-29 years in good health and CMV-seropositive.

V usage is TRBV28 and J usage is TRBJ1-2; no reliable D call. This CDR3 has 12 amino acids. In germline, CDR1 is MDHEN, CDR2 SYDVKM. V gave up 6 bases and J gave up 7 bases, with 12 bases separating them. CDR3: CASSQIGLGYTF. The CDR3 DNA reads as TGTGCCAGCAGCCAGATTGGGCTTGGCTACACCTTC.

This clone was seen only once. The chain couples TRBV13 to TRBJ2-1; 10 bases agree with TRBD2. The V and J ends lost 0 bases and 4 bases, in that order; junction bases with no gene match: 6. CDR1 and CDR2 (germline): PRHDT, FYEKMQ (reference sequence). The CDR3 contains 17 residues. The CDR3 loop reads CASSLGLTLAGYNEQFF. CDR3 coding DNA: TGTGCCAGCAGCTTAGGCCTTACACTAGCGGGATACAATGAGCAGTTCTTC.

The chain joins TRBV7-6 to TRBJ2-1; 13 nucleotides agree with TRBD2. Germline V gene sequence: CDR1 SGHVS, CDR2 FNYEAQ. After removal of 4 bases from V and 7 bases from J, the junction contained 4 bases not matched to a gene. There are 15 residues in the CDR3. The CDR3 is CASSSGTSGKNEQFF. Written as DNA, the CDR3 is TGTGCCAGCAGCTCCGGGACTAGCGGGAAGAATGAGCAGTTCTTC.

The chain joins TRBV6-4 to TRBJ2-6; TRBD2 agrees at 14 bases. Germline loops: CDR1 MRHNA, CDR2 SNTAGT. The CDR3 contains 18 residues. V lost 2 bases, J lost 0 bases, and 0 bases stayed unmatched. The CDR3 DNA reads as TGTGCCAGCAGTGACGGGACTAGCGGGAGCTCTGGGGCCAACGTCCTGACTTTC. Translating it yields CASSDGTSGSSGANVLTF.

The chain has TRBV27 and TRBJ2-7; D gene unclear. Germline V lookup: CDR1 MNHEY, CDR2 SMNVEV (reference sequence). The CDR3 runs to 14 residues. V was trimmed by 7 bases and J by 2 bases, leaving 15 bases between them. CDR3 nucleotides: TGTGCCAGCACCCAGCCGAGGTTTCCCTACGAGCAGTACTTC. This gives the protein CASTQPRFPYEQYF.

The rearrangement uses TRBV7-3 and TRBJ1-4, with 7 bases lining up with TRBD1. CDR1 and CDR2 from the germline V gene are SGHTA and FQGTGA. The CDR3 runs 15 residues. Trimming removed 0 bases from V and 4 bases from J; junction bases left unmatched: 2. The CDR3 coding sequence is TGTGCCAGCAGCTTAACAGGGGGCCATAATGAAAAACTGTTTTTT. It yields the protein CASSLTGGHNEKLFF. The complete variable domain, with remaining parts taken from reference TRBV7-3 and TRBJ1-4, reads GAGVSQTPSNKVTEKGKYVELRCDPISGHTALYWYRQSLGQGPEFLIYFQGTGAADDSGLPNDRFFAVRPEGSVSTLKIQRTERGDSAVYLCASSLTGGHNEKLFFGSGTQLSVL.

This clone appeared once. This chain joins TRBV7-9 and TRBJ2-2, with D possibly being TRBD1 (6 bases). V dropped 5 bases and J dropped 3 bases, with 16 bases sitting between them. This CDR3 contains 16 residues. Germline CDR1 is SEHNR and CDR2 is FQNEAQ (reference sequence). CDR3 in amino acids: CASSRPTGSDTGELFF. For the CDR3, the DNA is TGTGCCAGCAGCCGACCCACAGGGTCGGACACCGGGGAGCTGTTTTTT.

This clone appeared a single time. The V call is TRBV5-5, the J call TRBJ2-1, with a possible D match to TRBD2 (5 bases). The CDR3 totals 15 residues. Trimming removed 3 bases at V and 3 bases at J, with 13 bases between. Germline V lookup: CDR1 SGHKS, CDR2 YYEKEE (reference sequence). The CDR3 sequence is CASSSSSGDYNEQFF. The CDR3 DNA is TGTGCCAGCAGCTCATCCAGCGGAGACTACAATGAGCAGTTCTTC.

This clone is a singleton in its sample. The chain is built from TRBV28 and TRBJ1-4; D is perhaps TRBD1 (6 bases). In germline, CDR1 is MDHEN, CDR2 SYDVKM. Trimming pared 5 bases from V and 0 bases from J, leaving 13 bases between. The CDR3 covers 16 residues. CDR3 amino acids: CASSPRPGATNEKLFF. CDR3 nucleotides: TGTGCCAGCAGTCCGCGACCAGGGGCAACTAATGAAAAACTGTTTTTT.

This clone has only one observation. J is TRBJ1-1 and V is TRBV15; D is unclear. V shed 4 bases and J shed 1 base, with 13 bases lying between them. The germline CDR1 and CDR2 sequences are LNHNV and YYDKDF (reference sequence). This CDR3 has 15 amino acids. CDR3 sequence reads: CATSTQHLANTEAFF. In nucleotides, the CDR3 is TGTGCCACCAGCACCCAGCACTTAGCGAACACTGAAGCTTTCTTT.

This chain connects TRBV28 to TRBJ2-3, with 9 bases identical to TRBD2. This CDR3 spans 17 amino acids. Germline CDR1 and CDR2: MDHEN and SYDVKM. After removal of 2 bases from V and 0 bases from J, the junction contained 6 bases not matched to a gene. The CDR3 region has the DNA TGTGCCAGCAGTTTAGGAGGAACTAGCGGGAGCACAGATACGCAGTATTTT. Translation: CASSLGGTSGSTDTQYF.

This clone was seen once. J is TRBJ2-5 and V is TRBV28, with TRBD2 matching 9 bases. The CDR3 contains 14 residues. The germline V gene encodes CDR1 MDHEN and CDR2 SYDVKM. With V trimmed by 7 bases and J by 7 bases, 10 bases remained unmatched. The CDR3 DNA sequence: TGTGCCAGCAACACTAGCGGGCGAGGGGGGACCCAGTACTTC. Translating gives CASNTSGRGGTQYF. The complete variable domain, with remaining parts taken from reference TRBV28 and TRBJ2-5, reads DVKVTQSSRYLVKRTGEKVFLECVQDMDHENMFWYRQDPGLGLRLIYFSYDVKMKEKGDIPEGYSVSREKKERFSLILESASTNQTSMYLCASNTSGRGGTQYFGPGTRLLVL.

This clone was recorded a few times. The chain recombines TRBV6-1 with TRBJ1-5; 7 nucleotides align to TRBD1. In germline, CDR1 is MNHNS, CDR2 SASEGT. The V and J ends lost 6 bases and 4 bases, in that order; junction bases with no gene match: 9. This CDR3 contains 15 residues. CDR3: CASRLDRAVNQPQHF. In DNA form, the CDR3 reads TGTGCCAGCAGGCTCGACAGGGCGGTTAATCAGCCCCAGCATTTT.

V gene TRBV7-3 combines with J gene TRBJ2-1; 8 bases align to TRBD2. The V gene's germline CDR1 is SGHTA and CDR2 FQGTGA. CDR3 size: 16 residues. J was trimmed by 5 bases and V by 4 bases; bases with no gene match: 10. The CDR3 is CASSSQRGRRNNEQFF. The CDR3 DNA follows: TGTGCCAGCAGCTCCCAGCGGGGGCGAAGGAACAATGAGCAGTTCTTC. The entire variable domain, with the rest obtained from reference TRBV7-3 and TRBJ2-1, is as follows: GAGVSQTPSNKVTEKGKYVELRCDPISGHTALYWYRQSLGQGPEFLIYFQGTGAADDSGLPNDRFFAVRPEGSVSTLKIQRTERGDSAVYLCASSSQRGRRNNEQFFGPGTRLTVL.

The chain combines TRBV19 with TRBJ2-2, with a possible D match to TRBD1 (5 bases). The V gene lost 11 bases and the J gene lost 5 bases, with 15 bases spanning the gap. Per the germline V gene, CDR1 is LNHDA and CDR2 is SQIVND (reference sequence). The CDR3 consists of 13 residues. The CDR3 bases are TGTGCCGTGGGGCTAGAAGGTACCGGGGAGCTGTTTTTT. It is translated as CAVGLEGTGELFF.

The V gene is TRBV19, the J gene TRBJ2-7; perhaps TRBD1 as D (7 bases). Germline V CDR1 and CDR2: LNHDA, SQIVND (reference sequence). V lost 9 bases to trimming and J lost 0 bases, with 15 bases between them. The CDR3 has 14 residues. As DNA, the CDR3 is TGTGCCAGCAGGGGGGCTACCGACTCCTACGAGCAGTACTTC. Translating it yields CASRGATDSYEQYF.

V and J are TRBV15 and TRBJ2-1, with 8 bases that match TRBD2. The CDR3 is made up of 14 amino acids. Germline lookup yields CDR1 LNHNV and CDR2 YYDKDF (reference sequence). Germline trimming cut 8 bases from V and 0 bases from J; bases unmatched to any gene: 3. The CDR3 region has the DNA TGTGCCACCCGAACTAGCGGCTCCTACAATGAGCAGTTCTTC. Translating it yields CATRTSGSYNEQFF.

The CDR3 protein is CASKRGANEQYF. The DNA for the CDR3 is TGTGCCTCAAAACGGGGAGCGAACGAGCAGTACTTC. The chain combines TRBV6-6 with TRBJ2-7; tentatively, D is TRBD2 (5 bases). Between the trimmed V and J ends, which lost 11 bases and 5 bases, there was a span of 16 bases. This CDR3 has 12 residues. Germline CDR1 reads MNHNY; CDR2 reads SVGAGI (reference sequence).

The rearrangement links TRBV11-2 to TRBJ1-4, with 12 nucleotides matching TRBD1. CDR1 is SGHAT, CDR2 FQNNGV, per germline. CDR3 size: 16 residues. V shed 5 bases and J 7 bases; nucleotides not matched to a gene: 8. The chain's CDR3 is CASSPGTGGLFEKLFF. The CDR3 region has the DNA TGTGCCAGCAGCCCCGGGACAGGGGGCTTATTTGAAAAACTGTTTTTT.

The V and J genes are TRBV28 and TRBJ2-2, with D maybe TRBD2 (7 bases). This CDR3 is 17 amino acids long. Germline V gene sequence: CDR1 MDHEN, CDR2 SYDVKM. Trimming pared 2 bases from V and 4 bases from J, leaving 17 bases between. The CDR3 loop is CASSLRGGTRVTGELFF. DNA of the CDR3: TGTGCCAGCAGTTTACGCGGGGGCACGCGTGTCACCGGGGAGCTGTTTTTT.

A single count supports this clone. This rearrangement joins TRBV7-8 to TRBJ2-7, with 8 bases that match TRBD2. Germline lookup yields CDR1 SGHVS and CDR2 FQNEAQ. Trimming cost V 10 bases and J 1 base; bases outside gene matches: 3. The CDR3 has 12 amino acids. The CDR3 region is CATGGESYEQYF. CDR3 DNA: TGTGCCACCGGGGGGGAATCCTACGAGCAGTACTTC.

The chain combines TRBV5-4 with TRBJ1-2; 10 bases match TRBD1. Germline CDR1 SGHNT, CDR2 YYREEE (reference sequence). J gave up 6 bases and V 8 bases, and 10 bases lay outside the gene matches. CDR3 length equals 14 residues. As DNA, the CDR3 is TGTGCCAGTAATGACAGGGGGCGTGTGGATGGCTACACCTTC. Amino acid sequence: CASNDRGRVDGYTF.

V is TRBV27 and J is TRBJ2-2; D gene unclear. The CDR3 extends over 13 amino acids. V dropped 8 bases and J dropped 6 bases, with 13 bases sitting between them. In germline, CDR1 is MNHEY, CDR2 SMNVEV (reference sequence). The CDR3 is CASRTRGAGELFF. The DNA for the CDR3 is TGTGCCAGCCGAACACGAGGCGCCGGGGAGCTGTTTTTT.

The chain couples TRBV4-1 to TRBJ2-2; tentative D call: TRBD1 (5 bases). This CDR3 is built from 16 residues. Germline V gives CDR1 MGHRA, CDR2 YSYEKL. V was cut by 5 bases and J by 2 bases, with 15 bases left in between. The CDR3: CASSRGPLPNTGELFF. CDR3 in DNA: TGCGCCAGCAGCAGGGGTCCATTACCCAACACCGGGGAGCTGTTTTTT.

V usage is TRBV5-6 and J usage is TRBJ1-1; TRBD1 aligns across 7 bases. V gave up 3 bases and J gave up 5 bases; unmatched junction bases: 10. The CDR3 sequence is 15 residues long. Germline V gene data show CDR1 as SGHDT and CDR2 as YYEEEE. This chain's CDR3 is CASSSVGRGQTEAFF. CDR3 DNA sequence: TGTGCCAGCAGCTCTGTGGGAAGGGGGCAAACTGAAGCTTTCTTT. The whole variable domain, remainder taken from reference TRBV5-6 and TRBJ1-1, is DAGVTQSPTHLIKTRGQQVTLRCSPKSGHDTVSWYQQALGQGPQFIFQYYEEEERQRGNFPDRFSGHQFPNYSSELNVNALLLGDSALYLCASSSVGRGQTEAFFGQGTRLTVV.

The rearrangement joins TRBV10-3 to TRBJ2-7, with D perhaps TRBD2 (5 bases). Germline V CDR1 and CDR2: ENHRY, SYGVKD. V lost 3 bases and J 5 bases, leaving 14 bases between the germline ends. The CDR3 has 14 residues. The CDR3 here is CAISEPGVGNEQYF. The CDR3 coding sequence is TGTGCCATCAGTGAACCCGGGGTGGGCAACGAGCAGTACTTC.

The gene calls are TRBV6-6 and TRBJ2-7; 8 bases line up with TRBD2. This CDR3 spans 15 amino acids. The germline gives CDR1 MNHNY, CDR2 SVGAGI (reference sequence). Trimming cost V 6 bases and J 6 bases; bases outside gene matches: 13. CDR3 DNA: TGTGCCAGCAGAGGTACCGGGACTAGACTCAGCGAGCAGTACTTC. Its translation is CASRGTGTRLSEQYF.

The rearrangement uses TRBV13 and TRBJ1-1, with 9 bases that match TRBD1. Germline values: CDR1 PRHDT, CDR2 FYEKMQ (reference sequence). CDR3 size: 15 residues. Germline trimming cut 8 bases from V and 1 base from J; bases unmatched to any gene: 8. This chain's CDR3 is CASRDRAGWNTEAFF. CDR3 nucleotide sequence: TGTGCCAGCCGGGACAGGGCAGGTTGGAACACTGAAGCTTTCTTT.

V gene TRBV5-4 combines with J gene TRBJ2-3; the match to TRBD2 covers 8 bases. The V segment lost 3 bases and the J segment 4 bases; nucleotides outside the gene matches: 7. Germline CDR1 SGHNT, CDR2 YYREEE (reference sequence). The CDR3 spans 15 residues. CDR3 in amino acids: CASSSGTSISDTQYF. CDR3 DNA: TGTGCCAGCAGCTCCGGGACTAGTATTTCAGATACGCAGTATTTT.

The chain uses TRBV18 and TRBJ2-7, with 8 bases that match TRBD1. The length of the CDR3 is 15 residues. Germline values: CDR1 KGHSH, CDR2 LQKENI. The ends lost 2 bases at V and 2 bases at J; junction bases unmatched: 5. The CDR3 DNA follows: TGTGCCAGCTCACCAAGTCTGACAGGGGCCTACGAGCAGTACTTC. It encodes CASSPSLTGAYEQYF.

The CDR3 here is CASSNHGEAKNIQYF. The CDR3 DNA reads as TGTGCCAGTAGTAACCACGGGGAAGCCAAAAACATTCAGTACTTC. V gene TRBV19 combines with J gene TRBJ2-4; perhaps TRBD2 as D (5 bases). CDR1 is LNHDA, CDR2 SQIVND, per germline (reference sequence). Trimming left V 4 bases short and J 0 bases short, with 10 bases between. This CDR3 contains 15 residues.

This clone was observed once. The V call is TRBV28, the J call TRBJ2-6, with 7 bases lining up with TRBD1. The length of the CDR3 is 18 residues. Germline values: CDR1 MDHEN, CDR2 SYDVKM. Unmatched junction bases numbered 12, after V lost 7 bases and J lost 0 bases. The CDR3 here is CASNFIGQANSGANVLTF. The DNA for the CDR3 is TGTGCCAGCAACTTCATCGGACAGGCGAACTCTGGGGCCAACGTCCTGACTTTC.